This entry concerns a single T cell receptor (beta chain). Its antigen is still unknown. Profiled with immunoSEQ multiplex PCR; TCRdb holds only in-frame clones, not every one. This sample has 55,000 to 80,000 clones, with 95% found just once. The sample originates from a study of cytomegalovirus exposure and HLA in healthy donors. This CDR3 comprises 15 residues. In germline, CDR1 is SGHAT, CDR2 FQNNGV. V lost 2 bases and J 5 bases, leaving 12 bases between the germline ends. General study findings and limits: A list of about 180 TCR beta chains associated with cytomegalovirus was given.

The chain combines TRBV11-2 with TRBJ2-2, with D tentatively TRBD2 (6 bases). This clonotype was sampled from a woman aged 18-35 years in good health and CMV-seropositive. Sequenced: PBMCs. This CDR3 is CASSLWGRKTGELFF. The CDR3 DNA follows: TGTGCCAGCAGCTTATGGGGGAGGAAAACCGGGGAGCTGTTTTTT.